These 18 T cell receptor beta chains were sequenced from one sample in a study of T cells in Graves' hyperthyroidism and ophthalmopathy. The TCR beta CDR3 regions underwent amplification using RNA transcripts as the source. TCR CDR3 underwent first-round RT-PCR with the HTBI primer set. TCRdb re-called the multiplex PCR reads through MiXCR, storing one row per CDR3 protein. The repertoire includes 330,000 or so distinct CDR3 sequences, roughly a fifth of them detected once, and less than 40% sits in the top ten. The specimen sequenced was blood. These receptors came from a man between 45 and 60 years old with Graves' ophthalmopathy.

This clonotype was counted ten times or more. V gene TRBV30 combines with J gene TRBJ2-3; tentatively, D is TRBD2 (6 bases). Between the trimmed V and J ends, which lost 4 bases and 6 bases, there was a span of 11 bases. The germline gives CDR1 GTSNPN, CDR2 SVGIG (reference sequence). This CDR3 region has 12 residues. DNA of the CDR3: TGTGCCTGGATGTGGGAGGTGGATACGCAGTATTTT. Protein product: CAWMWEVDTQYF.

The chain carries TRBV2 and TRBJ1-5; D call uncertain. The CDR3 consists of 13 residues. Looked up from germline, CDR1 is SNHLY and CDR2 is FYNNEI. V lost 4 bases and J 7 bases, leaving 11 bases between the germline ends. DNA of the CDR3: TGTGCCAGCAGTGTCTGGATGGAGCAGCCCCAGCATTTT. It is translated as CASSVWMEQPQHF.

This clonotype was recorded a few times. V gene TRBV2 combines with J gene TRBJ2-1; D gene uncertain. Germline lookup yields CDR1 SNHLY and CDR2 FYNNEI. V dropped 5 bases and J dropped 6 bases, with 5 bases sitting between them. The CDR3 consists of 11 residues. This CDR3 is CASSPPNEQFF. The CDR3 DNA reads as TGTGCCAGCAGTCCACCCAATGAGCAGTTCTTC.

This clonotype was counted only a few times. The J gene is TRBJ2-7, the V gene TRBV5-1; D may be TRBD2 (6 bases). Germline loops: CDR1 SGHRS, CDR2 YFSETQ. The CDR3 length is 12 residues. Deletions cut 7 bases from V and 4 bases from J, with 12 bases between. This CDR3 reads CASAGWGYEQYF. The DNA of the CDR3 is TGCGCCAGCGCGGGGTGGGGATACGAGCAGTACTTC.

This rearrangement joins TRBV5-1 to TRBJ2-3; possible D gene TRBD1, 6 bases. V lost 8 bases and J lost 0, with 16 bases in between. The CDR3 extends over 15 amino acids. From germline, CDR1 is SGHRS and CDR2 YFSETQ. The CDR3 protein is CASTRGGRSTDTQYF. CDR3 DNA: TGCGCCAGTACTCGAGGGGGACGAAGCACAGATACGCAGTATTTT.

This clonotype was seen many times. J is TRBJ2-5 and V is TRBV7-9; TRBD1 aligns across 12 bases. Trimming removed 2 bases from V and 6 bases from J; junction bases left unmatched: 4. The CDR3 has 15 residues. Per the germline V gene, CDR1 is SEHNR and CDR2 is FQNEAQ (reference sequence). The CDR3 loop is CASSLMGQGAKTQYF. In nucleotides, the CDR3 is TGTGCCAGCAGCTTAATGGGACAGGGGGCGAAGACCCAGTACTTC.

This clonotype was seen many times. The chain joins TRBV30 to TRBJ1-1, with D maybe TRBD1 (5 bases). The germline gives CDR1 GTSNPN, CDR2 SVGIG (reference sequence). The CDR3 contains 13 residues. V was cut by 1 base and J by 1 base, with 7 bases left in between. The CDR3 coding sequence is TGTGCCTGGAGTGGACAGTCGAACACTGAAGCTTTCTTT. The encoded protein is CAWSGQSNTEAFF.

There are many counts of this clonotype. This chain joins TRBV13 and TRBJ2-5; the D gene is possibly TRBD1 (6 bases). The V end was cut by 6 bases, the J end by 3 bases, with 14 bases between. Per germline, CDR1 PRHDT and CDR2 FYEKMQ (reference sequence). This CDR3 comprises 14 residues. The CDR3 spells CASRHLQGKETQYF. The CDR3 nucleotides are TGTGCCAGCAGACACCTCCAGGGGAAAGAGACCCAGTACTTC. The variable domain in full, completed from reference TRBV13 and TRBJ2-5, reads AAGVIQSPRHLIKEKRETATLKCYPIPRHDTVYWYQQGPGQDPQFLISFYEKMQSDKGSIPDRFSAQQFSDYHSELNMSSLELGDSALYFCASRHLQGKETQYFGPGTRLLVL.

This clonotype was seen ten or more times. The gene calls are TRBV2 and TRBJ1-5; D possibly corresponds to TRBD1 (5 bases). V dropped 4 bases and J dropped 3 bases, with 10 bases sitting between them. Per germline, CDR1 SNHLY and CDR2 FYNNEI. This CDR3 comprises 14 residues. CDR3 loop: CASSGDGTNQPQHF. For the CDR3, the DNA is TGTGCCAGCAGTGGGGACGGAACCAATCAGCCCCAGCATTTT. Full variable domain (rest looked up from reference TRBV2 and TRBJ1-5): EPEVTQTPSHQVTQMGQEVILRCVPISNHLYFYWYRQILGQKVEFLVSFYNNEISEKSEIFDDQFSVERPDGSNFTLKIRSTKLEDSAMYFCASSGDGTNQPQHFGDGTRLSIL.

This clonotype was seen repeatedly, ten times or more. V usage is TRBV9 and J usage is TRBJ2-2; 8 nucleotides agree with TRBD2. The V gene end was trimmed by 0 bases and the J gene end by 2 bases; junction bases not matched to a gene: 3. Per the germline V gene, CDR1 is SGDLS and CDR2 is YYNGEE. The CDR3 spans 16 residues. The CDR3 DNA sequence: TGTGCCAGCAGCGTAGGGCTAGCGGGTAACACCGGGGAGCTGTTTTTT. It translates to CASSVGLAGNTGELFF.

The rearrangement uses TRBV20-1 and TRBJ2-1; D not resolved. Germline CDR1 is DFQATT and CDR2 is SNEGSKA (reference sequence). V was pared by 7 bases and J by 4 bases, with 11 bases between. The CDR3 consists of 12 residues. The CDR3 sequence is CSVLDQYNEQFF. The CDR3, as DNA: TGCAGTGTTCTCGACCAATACAATGAGCAGTTCTTC.

This clonotype was recorded at least ten times. The chain employs TRBV7-9 and TRBJ1-5; no clear D gene. Per germline, CDR1 SEHNR and CDR2 FQNEAQ (reference sequence). Trimming took off 1 base at V and 5 bases at J, with 9 bases between the two ends. The CDR3 contains 14 residues. The CDR3 region has the DNA TGTGCCAGCAGCTTAGGGTCAGATTATCAGCCCCAGCATTTT. Encoded protein: CASSLGSDYQPQHF. Looking up the rest from reference TRBV7-9 and TRBJ1-5 gives the full variable domain: DTGVSQNPRHKITKRGQNVTFRCDPISEHNRLYWYRQTLGQGPEFLTYFQNEAQLEKSRLLSDRFSAERPKGSFSTLEIQRTEQGDSAMYLCASSLGSDYQPQHFGDGTRLSIL.

Only a few counts were recorded for this clonotype. The V gene is TRBV9, the J gene TRBJ2-7; TRBD2 agrees at 7 bases. V lost 0 bases, J lost 5 bases, and 5 bases stayed unmatched. Germline V lookup: CDR1 SGDLS, CDR2 YYNGEE. The CDR3 is 14 amino acids. In nucleotides, the CDR3 is TGTGCCAGCAGCGTAGGGGGGGGGTTGAACGAGCAGTACTTC. It specifies CASSVGGGLNEQYF.

Notes on this clonotype: A much larger clone lies one base from this, so it may be a read error. This rearrangement joins TRBV7-2 to TRBJ2-7, with a possible D match to TRBD2 (5 bases). CDR1 SGHTA and CDR2 FQGNSA come from the germline V gene. This CDR3 is built from 14 residues. With 1 base removed from V and 4 bases from J, the gap between germline ends came to 11 bases. The CDR3 region has the DNA TGTGCCAGCAGCTTAGTACGGACTCAATACGAGCAGTACTTC. Translating it yields CASSLVRTQYEQYF.

V and J are TRBV5-1 and TRBJ2-7; D gene ambiguous. The CDR3 length is 13 residues. Germline V lookup: CDR1 SGHRS, CDR2 YFSETQ. The V and J ends lost 2 bases and 2 bases respectively, with 8 bases between them. CDR3 DNA sequence: TGCGCCAGCAGCTTCGGGCCAACCTACGAGCAGTACTTC. It specifies CASSFGPTYEQYF.

This clonotype was recorded many times. The chain joins TRBV3-1 to TRBJ2-6; D is possibly TRBD1 (6 bases). The V gene's germline CDR1 is LGHDT and CDR2 YNNKEL (reference sequence). This CDR3 region has 15 residues. The V end was cut by 5 bases, the J end by 5 bases, with 13 bases between. The CDR3 DNA follows: TGTGCCAGCAGCTATGGACAGCGAAGGGCCAACGTCCTGACTTTC. The encoded protein is CASSYGQRRANVLTF.

V is TRBV15 and J is TRBJ1-1; D not certain. This CDR3 spans 14 amino acids. The germline V gene encodes CDR1 LNHNV and CDR2 YYDKDF (reference sequence). Trimming took off 5 bases at V and 0 bases at J, with 10 bases between the two ends. The CDR3: CATSPRGVNTEAFF. The CDR3 nucleotides read TGTGCCACCAGCCCAAGAGGAGTGAACACTGAAGCTTTCTTT.

Details on this clonotype: A much larger clone sits a single nucleotide away, making a read error possible. The V gene is TRBV27, the J gene TRBJ2-5; 15 bases match TRBD2. The junction had 6 bases not matched to a gene; V was cut back by 6 bases and J by 4 bases. The CDR3 is 16 residues long. Germline V gene sequence: CDR1 MNHEY, CDR2 SMNVEV (reference sequence). Written as DNA, the CDR3 is TGTGCCAGCAGGCCGGGACTAGCGGGAGGTGTAGAGACCCAGTACTTC. Amino acids: CASRPGLAGGVETQYF.